A single sample is the source of the 4 T cell receptor beta chains below, sequenced in a study of blood T cells in healthy people across ages. The second PCR ran roughly 7 to 11 cycles with a sample-barcoded 5' primer and J-beta primers. One entry per CDR3 protein, called by TCRdb with MiXCR from the 5' RACE reads. The sample includes approximately 290,000 distinct CDR3 sequences, about 25% of them seen just once. The sample was blood. The receptors were gathered from a woman in her 70s in good health.

This clonotype has only a few counts. This chain links TRBV4-3 with TRBJ2-5; D possibly corresponds to TRBD2 (5 bases). The J call may be faulty, since TRBJ2-1 better matches the DNA end. This CDR3 has 18 amino acids. CDR1 LGHNA and CDR2 YSLEER come from the germline V gene. For the CDR3, the DNA is TGCGCCAGCAGCCAAGATGCGAATTCCGGGATTGTAAAGGATGAGCAGTTCTTC. Translated, it gives CASSQDANSGIVKDEQFF.

This clonotype was counted a few times. This chain links TRBV6-1 with TRBJ1-2; 10 positions agree with TRBD1. The CDR3 runs 15 residues. Germline V lookup: CDR1 MNHNS, CDR2 SASEGT. The trim removed 3 bases at V and 2 bases at J, leaving 3 bases unmatched. The CDR3 coding sequence is TGTGCCAGCAGTGACCGGGGACAGGGGAACTATGGCTACACCTTC. As protein: CASSDRGQGNYGYTF.

The chain has TRBV7-8 and TRBJ1-3; D remains ambiguous. Germline CDR1 and CDR2: SGHVS and FQNEAQ. There are 13 residues in the CDR3. V was trimmed by 1 base and J by 0 bases, leaving 1 base between them. CDR3 sequence: CASSLGSGNTIYF. The CDR3 DNA is TGTGCCAGCAGCTTAGGCTCTGGAAACACCATATATTTT.

This clonotype was seen only a few times. This rearrangement joins TRBV11-2 to TRBJ1-1; possible D gene TRBD1, 6 bases. Germline V gene lookup returns CDR1 SGHAT and CDR2 FQNNGV. CDR3 size: 14 residues. The ends were cut back, 4 bases at V and 2 bases at J, with 11 bases in the middle. CDR3 loop: CASSWTVLNTEAFF. The CDR3 DNA sequence: TGTGCCAGCAGCTGGACAGTTCTCAACACTGAAGCTTTCTTT.